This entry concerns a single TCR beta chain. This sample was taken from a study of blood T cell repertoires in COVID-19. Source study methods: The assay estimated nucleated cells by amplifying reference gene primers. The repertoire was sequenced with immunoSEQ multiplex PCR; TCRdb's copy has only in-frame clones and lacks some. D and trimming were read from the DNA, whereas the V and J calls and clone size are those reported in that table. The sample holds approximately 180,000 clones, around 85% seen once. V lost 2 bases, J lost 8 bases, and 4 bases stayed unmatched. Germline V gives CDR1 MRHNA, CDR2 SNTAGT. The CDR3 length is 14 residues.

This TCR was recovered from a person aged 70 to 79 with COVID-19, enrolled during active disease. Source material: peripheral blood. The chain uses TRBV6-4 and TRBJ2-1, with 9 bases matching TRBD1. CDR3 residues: CASSDGTGPDEQFF. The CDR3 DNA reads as TGTGCCAGCAGTGACGGGACAGGGCCCGATGAGCAGTTCTTC.